These 7 T cell receptor beta chains were all obtained from the same sample, sequenced in a study of CD8 T cells in Susac syndrome. After extraction with the RNeasy kit, roughly 0.5 to 1 ug of the RNA was reverse transcribed using random hexamers. Via MiXCR, TCRdb re-called the immunoSEQ multiplex PCR reads, giving one row per CDR3 protein. Among about 300,000 distinct CDR3 sequences listed, approximately 85% were seen once. The sequenced sample consisted of CD8+ T cells from PBMCs. These receptors all stem from a human donor with multiple sclerosis.

This chain joins TRBV14 and TRBJ2-7; D is possibly TRBD1 (5 bases). This CDR3 spans 13 amino acids. V was shortened by 5 bases and J by 3 bases, with 11 bases between the two germline ends. CDR1 is SGHDN and CDR2 is FVKESK in the germline V gene. In DNA, the CDR3 is TGTGCCAGCAGCGAGCGACAGAGCTACGAGCAGTACTTC. This encodes CASSERQSYEQYF. Looking up the rest from reference TRBV14 and TRBJ2-7 gives the full variable domain: EAGVTQFPSHSVIEKGQTVTLRCDPISGHDNLYWYRRVMGKEIKFLLHFVKESKQDESGMPNNRFLAERTGGTYSTLKVQPAELEDSGVYFCASSERQSYEQYFGPGTRLTVT.

This clonotype occurred once. One junction end does not reproduce the germline sequence, and a read error may be involved. This rearrangement joins TRBV7-8 to TRBJ1-1; no clear D gene. This CDR3 comprises 13 residues. CDR1 SGHVS and CDR2 FQNEAQ come from the germline V gene. CDR3 in DNA: TGTGCCAGCAGCTTAATTCCGAGGGCTGAAGCTTACTTT. Translated, it gives CASSLIPRAEAYF.

The V and J genes are TRBV7-9 and TRBJ1-1; 10 bases match TRBD1. This CDR3 region has 15 residues. The J segment lost 2 bases and the V segment lost 5 bases, leaving 5 bases of the junction unmatched. Germline lookup yields CDR1 SEHNR and CDR2 FQNEAQ (reference sequence). CDR3 DNA sequence: TGTGCCAGCAGCACCTGGACAGGGGGAAACACTGAAGCTTTCTTT. Translated, it gives CASSTWTGGNTEAFF.

The rearrangement joins TRBV4-3 to TRBJ2-7; D unclear. The CDR3 length is 16 residues. Germline CDR1 reads LGHNA; CDR2 reads YSLEER. Deletions cut 0 bases from V and 4 bases from J, with 16 bases between. Here the CDR3 reads CASSQEVQLGPYEQYF. The DNA of the CDR3 is TGCGCCAGCAGCCAAGAGGTGCAGCTCGGACCTTACGAGCAGTACTTC.

The chain carries TRBV6-6 and TRBJ2-1; 7 nucleotides line up with TRBD2. CDR1 is MNHNY and CDR2 is SVGAGI in the germline V gene (reference sequence). The CDR3 consists of 14 residues. Trimming at V came to 2 bases and at J to 7 bases, leaving 5 bases not matched to a gene. The CDR3: CASSYGGSVNEQFF. The CDR3 DNA is TGTGCCAGCAGTTACGGCGGGAGTGTGAATGAGCAGTTCTTC.

The genes are TRBV19 and TRBJ2-7; D uncertain. This CDR3 is 15 amino acids long. V shed 3 bases and J shed 1 base, with 13 bases lying between them. Germline CDR1 and CDR2: LNHDA and SQIVND (reference sequence). CDR3 sequence reads: CASSIGRLFSYEQYF. CDR3 nucleotides: TGTGCCAGTAGTATTGGCCGCCTCTTTTCCTACGAGCAGTACTTC.

V gene TRBV7-9 combines with J gene TRBJ1-2; D unclear. The CDR3 consists of 15 residues. The V end lost 1 base, the J end lost 8 bases, and 17 bases lay between the germline ends. Germline V CDR1 and CDR2: SEHNR, FQNEAQ (reference sequence). The CDR3 spells CASSLEERGQLGYTF. In DNA form, the CDR3 reads TGTGCCAGCAGCTTAGAAGAGAGAGGGCAGTTGGGCTACACCTTC.